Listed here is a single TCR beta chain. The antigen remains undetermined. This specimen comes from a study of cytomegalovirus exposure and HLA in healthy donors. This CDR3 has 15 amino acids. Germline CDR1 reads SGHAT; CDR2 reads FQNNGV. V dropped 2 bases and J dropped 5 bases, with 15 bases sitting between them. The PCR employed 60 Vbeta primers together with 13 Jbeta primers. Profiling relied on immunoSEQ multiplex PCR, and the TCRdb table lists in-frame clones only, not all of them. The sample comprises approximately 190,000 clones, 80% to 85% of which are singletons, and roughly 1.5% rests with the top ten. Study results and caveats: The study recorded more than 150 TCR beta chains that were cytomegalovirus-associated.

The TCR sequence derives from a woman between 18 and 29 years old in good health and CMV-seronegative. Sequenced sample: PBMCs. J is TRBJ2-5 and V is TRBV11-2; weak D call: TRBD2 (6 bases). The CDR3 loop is CASSLPRQRVETQYF. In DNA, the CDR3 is TGTGCCAGCAGCTTACCCCGCCAGCGGGTGGAGACCCAGTACTTC.